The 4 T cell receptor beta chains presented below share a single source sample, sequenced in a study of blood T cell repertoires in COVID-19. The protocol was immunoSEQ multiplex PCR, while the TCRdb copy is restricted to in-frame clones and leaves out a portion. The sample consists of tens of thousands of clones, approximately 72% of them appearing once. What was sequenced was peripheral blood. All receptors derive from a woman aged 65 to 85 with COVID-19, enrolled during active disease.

The CDR3: CASSISGAYGYTF. As DNA, the CDR3 is TGTGCCAGTAGTATATCAGGGGCCTATGGCTACACCTTC. The J gene is TRBJ1-2, the V gene TRBV19; D possibly corresponds to TRBD1 (6 bases). This CDR3 region has 13 residues. V lost 2 bases and J 4 bases, leaving 8 bases between the germline ends. The V gene's germline CDR1 is LNHDA and CDR2 SQIVND (reference sequence).

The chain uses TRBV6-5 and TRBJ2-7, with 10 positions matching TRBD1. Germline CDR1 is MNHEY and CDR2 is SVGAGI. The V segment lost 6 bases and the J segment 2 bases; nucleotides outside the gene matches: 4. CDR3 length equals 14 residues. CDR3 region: CASRPGTGAYEQYF. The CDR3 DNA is TGTGCCAGCAGGCCCGGGACAGGGGCCTACGAGCAGTACTTC.

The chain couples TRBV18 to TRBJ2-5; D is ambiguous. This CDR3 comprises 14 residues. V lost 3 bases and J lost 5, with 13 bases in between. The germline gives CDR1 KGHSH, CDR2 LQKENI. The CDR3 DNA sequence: TGTGCCAGCTCACCTCTGACAACACGGGAGACCCAGTACTTC. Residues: CASSPLTTRETQYF.

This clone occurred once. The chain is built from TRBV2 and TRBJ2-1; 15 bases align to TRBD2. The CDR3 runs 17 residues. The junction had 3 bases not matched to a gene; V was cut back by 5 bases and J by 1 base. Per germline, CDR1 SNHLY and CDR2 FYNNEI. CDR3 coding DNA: TGTGCCAGCAGTTGGACTAGCGGGGGGGCATCCTACAATGAGCAGTTCTTC. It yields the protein CASSWTSGGASYNEQFF.